These 2 T cell receptor beta chains came from one sample sequenced in a study of T cells in Graves' hyperthyroidism and ophthalmopathy. Template material for amplifying TCR beta CDR3 regions consisted of RNA transcripts. The TCR CDR3 was amplified in a first-round RT-PCR using the HTBI primer set. TCRdb reprocessed the multiplex PCR reads with MiXCR, giving one entry per CDR3 protein. This sample has 300,000 to 400,000 distinct CDR3 sequences, with 15% to 20% found just once. Material: blood. The source of these receptors is a woman aged 45-65 years with Graves' hyperthyroidism.

J is TRBJ2-2 and V is TRBV20-1; D may match TRBD1 or TRBD2 (5 bases each). With 5 bases removed from V and 4 bases from J, the gap between germline ends came to 17 bases. The CDR3 is 15 amino acids. CDR1 is DFQATT and CDR2 is SNEGSKA in the germline V gene (reference sequence). The CDR3 reads CSAVRDRLGTGELFF. Written as DNA, the CDR3 is TGCAGTGCTGTACGGGACCGCTTAGGCACCGGGGAGCTGTTTTTT.

The chain recombines TRBV15 with TRBJ2-1; a weak D match, TRBD2 (5 bases). Germline values: CDR1 LNHNV, CDR2 YYDKDF (reference sequence). Trimming cost V 3 bases and J 11 bases, with 14 bases left between them. The CDR3 runs to 13 residues. The CDR3 region is CATSSSGTAKQFF. The CDR3 nucleotides are TGTGCCACCAGCAGTTCGGGAACCGCAAAGCAGTTCTTC.